This T cell receptor (beta chain) was captured by sequencing in a study of post-analysis software for immune sequencing data. Overall study context: Patients with relapsing-remitting, secondary progressive and progressive-relapsing multiple sclerosis courses were all represented.

Whole-study results and caveats: Controls significantly exceeded multiple sclerosis patients in normalized Chao1 diversity. Comparison of patients with controls showed five TRBV segments more frequent in patients, TRBV5-6, TRBV5-1 and TRBV20-1 among them.

V shed 0 bases, J shed 3 bases, and the junction held 3 bases outside the gene matches. The CDR3 loop spans 15 amino acids. CDR1 DFQATT and CDR2 SNEGSKA come from the germline V gene (reference sequence). The table lists this clonotype with a few counts. Its matching antigen is unknown. cDNA libraries for TCR beta contained unique molecular identifiers. MiXCR was run by TCRdb on the PCR reads, yielding one entry per CDR3 protein. The table has more than 500,000 distinct CDR3 sequences, approximately 34% seen once; the top ten hold roughly 6%. Material for sequencing was blood. The clonotype was recovered from a girl aged 2-17 years with multiple sclerosis. V usage is TRBV20-1 and J usage is TRBJ1-4; 8 bases line up with TRBD1. The CDR3 region is CSARDPGQANEKLFF. CDR3 nucleotides: TGCAGTGCTAGAGATCCGGGACAGGCTAATGAAAAACTGTTTTTT.